This entry describes one TCR beta chain. What it binds is unknown. Here immunoSEQ multiplex PCR was the method, and the copy in TCRdb shows in-frame clones only, minus some. The sample includes about 94,000 clones, roughly 85% of them seen just once. The CDR3 extends over 13 amino acids. The V gene's germline CDR1 is SGHNT and CDR2 YENEEA. V was pared by 3 bases and J by 8 bases, with 11 bases between. This sample is part of a study of T cell responses to AZD1222 COVID-19 vaccine. Study-wide results and caveats: Clonal diversity was possibly underestimated; the donors were predominantly white British and more often female. Baseline serostatus was positive in only a handful of AZD1222 recipients.

The sequenced sample was peripheral blood, obtained 28 days after the second AZD1222 dose. The source of this sequence is an adult who received the AZD1222 COVID-19 vaccine. This chain links TRBV11-3 with TRBJ2-1; D is unclear. The CDR3 is CASSFGVGYEQFF. In nucleotides, the CDR3 is TGTGCCAGCAGCTTTGGGGTCGGGTATGAGCAGTTCTTC.